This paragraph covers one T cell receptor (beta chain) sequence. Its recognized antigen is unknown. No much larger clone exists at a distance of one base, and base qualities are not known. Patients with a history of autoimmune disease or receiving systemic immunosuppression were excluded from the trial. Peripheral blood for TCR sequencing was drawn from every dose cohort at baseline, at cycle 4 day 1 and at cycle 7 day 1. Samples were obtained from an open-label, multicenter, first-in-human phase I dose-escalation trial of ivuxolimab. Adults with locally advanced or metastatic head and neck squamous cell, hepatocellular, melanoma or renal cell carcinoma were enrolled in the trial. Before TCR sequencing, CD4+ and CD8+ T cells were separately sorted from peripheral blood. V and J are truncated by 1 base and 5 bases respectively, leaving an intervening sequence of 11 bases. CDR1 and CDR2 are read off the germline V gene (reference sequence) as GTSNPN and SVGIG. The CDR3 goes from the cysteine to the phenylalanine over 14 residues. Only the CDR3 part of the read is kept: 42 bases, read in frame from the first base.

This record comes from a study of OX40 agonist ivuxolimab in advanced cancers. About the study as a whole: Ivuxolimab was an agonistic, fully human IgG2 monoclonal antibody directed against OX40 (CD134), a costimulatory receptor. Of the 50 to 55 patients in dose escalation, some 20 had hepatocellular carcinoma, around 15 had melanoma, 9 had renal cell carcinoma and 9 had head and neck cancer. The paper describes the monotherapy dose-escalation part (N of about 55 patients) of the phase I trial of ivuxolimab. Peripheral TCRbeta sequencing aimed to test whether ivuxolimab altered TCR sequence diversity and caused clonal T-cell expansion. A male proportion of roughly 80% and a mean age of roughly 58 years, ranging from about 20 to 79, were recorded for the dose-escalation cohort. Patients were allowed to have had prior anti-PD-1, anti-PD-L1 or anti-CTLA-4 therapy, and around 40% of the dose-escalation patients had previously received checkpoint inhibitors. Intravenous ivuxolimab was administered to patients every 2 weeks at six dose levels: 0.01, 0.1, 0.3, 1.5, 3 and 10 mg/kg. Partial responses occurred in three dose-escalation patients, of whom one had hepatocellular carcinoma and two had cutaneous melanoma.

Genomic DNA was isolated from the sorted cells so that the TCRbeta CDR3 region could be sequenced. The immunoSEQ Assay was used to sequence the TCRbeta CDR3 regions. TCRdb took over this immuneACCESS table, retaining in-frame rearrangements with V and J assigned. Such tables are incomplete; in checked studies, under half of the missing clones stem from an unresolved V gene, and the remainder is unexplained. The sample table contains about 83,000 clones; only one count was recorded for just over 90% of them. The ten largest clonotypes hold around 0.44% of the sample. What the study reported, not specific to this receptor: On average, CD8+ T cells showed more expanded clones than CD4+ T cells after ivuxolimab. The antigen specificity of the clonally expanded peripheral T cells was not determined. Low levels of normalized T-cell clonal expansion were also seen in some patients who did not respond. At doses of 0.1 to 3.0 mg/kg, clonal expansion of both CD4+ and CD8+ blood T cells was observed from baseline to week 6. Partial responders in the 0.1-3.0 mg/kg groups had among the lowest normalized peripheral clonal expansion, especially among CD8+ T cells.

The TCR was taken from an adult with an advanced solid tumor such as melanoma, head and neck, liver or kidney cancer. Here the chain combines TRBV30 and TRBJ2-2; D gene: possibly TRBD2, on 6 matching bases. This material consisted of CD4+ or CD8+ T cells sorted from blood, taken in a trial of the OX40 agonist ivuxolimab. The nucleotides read TGTGCCTGGAGTGGACTAGTGGATACCGGGGAGCTGTTTTTT. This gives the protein CAWSGLVDTGELFF. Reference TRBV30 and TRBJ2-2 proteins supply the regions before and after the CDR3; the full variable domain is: SQTIHQWPATLVQPVGSPLSLECTVEGTSNPNLYWYRQAAGRGLQLLFYSVGIGQISSEVPQNLSASRPQDRQFILSSKKLLLSDSGFYLCAWSGLVDTGELFFGEGSRLTVL.